The following is a T cell receptor beta chain sequence with its context. The antigen it recognizes is unknown. One base away there is no much larger clone; base qualities are not given. The source of the sample is a study of regulatory T cells in long-lasting Graves disease (dated by TCRdb to the early 2020s). About the investigation overall: Antithyroid drugs had been taken for less than 3 months by newly diagnosed Graves' disease patients. This study used TCR sequencing and RNA sequencing of peripheral blood to compare persistent Graves' disease patients against newly diagnosed Graves' disease patients. The study was registered as a clinical trial and conducted in China. TCR sequencing covered some 13 persistent and about 20 newly diagnosed Graves' disease patients, about 35 samples in total. General conclusions and limits of the study: Compared with newly diagnosed patients, patients with persistent Graves' disease had lower TCR Shannon entropy and fewer highly expanded clones, which suggests clonal expansion. TRBV28, TRBJ1-2 and TRBJ2-5 were preferentially used in persistent disease, while TRBV20-1 and TRBJ2-1 were favored in newly diagnosed disease. More public clonotypes were shared among persistent patients (2,741) than among newly diagnosed patients (over 900). As a limitation, the authors acknowledged that the small sample size may reduce accuracy. The study examined only peripheral blood because the primary lesion, thyroid tissue, could not be accessed. Only the TCR beta chain was sequenced and analyzed.

The time point label of this sample denotes: newly diagnosed GD, antithyroid drugs for less than 3 months. For both TCR sequencing and RNA sequencing, RNA was extracted from PBMCs using TRIzol. Graves' disease was diagnosed according to American Thyroid Association guidelines. Patients were recruited from an endocrinology department in Xi'an, China. Each patient gave 8.5 to 9.5 milliliters of peripheral blood, collected in an EDTA anticoagulant tube. Ficoll Paque Plus density gradient separation was used to isolate PBMCs, and no additional T cell sorting was done. An Agilent 2100 Bioanalyzer and agarose gel were used to assess RNA quality, and a NanoDrop 2000 was used to measure RNA concentration. From cysteine to phenylalanine, the CDR3 is 15 amino acids long. Here the CDR3 DNA is all that survives: 45 bases in frame from base 1. The germline V gene supplies CDR1 SQVTM and CDR2 ANQGSEA. Germline trimming: 2 bases from V, 1 base from J; junction bases outside gene matches: 3.

Library generation was performed with multiplex PCR. TCRdb shows the sequencer as Illumina HiSeq 4000. TCR beta libraries were built with iRepertoire HTBI primers and Arm-PCR amplification of CDR3 regions. PCR products were gel purified before sequencing. In the paper's pipeline: Across samples, 60 to 75 TRBV and 15 or so TRBJ segments were identified and used for gene usage analysis of CDR3 amino acid clonotypes. COPE and FqMerger were used to merge filtered high-quality paired reads into contigs. BLAST was used to align contigs to the IMGT TRBV, TRBD and TRBJ reference genes, and CDR3 was defined following IMGT. Clonotypes above 0.1% frequency were classified as highly expanded clones. Shannon entropy was used to measure repertoire diversity, and the Gini coefficient was used to measure V-J evenness. A clonotype was considered public if more than one individual shared it. TCRdb reworked the public reads: Q25 trimming with fastp, MiXCR clone assembly, productive beta chains retained. Every CDR3 protein is listed once, alongside the most common genes and DNA of its rows. TCRdb's processing, not the authors' own work, is the source of the V and J calls. The sample table lists about 540,000 distinct CDR3 sequences, approximately 12% of them with a count of one. The ten largest clonotypes hold 8% to 10% of the sample.

These data are also associated with another study on T cells in Graves' hyperthyroidism and ophthalmopathy. Looking at the second paper: Stable Graves' hyperthyroidism was defined as no progression to ophthalmopathy during 18 months of follow-up. Hyperthyroidism patients were newly diagnosed, had a disease duration of under 2 months, and were aged 18 to 65 years. The study excluded patients with uncontrolled infections, other autoimmune diseases, pregnancy or lactation. Diagnoses relied on clinical symptoms, serum thyroxine and TRAb, thyroid ultrasound and orbital computed tomography. A first-round RT-PCR of the TCR CDR3 used the HTBI primer set with the Qiagen OneStep RT-PCR kit. Blood samples also contained most of the expanded thyroid clonotypes (frequency above 0.001), which suggests that blood repertoires may reflect thyroid immune responses. In cross-validation, a model built on a 13 V-J signature told ophthalmopathy apart from stable hyperthyroidism with just under 90% sensitivity and roughly 83% specificity, and in testing the same model reached 80%/75%. In validation, progression to ophthalmopathy was predicted by the model with nearly 71% sensitivity and about 72% specificity, a median of approximately 7.1 months before onset. TCR V-J signatures able to tell the groups apart were searched for in a discovery cohort of 90 to 100 patients, of whom 43 had Graves' ophthalmopathy and roughly 59 had stable Graves' hyperthyroidism. Whether ophthalmopathy could be predicted prospectively was tested in an independent validation cohort made up of about 20 hyperthyroidism patients plus 17 patients who later progressed to ophthalmopathy. For training and testing, the 100 or so patients in the discovery cohort were randomly divided in a 7:3 ratio. In roughly six Graves' hyperthyroidism patients, the study also compared T-cell repertoires from thyroid tissue with T-cell repertoires from blood. Once sampling was done, hyperthyroidism patients were given methimazole at a starting dose of 30 mg daily, whereas ophthalmopathy patients were given high-dose intravenous methylprednisolone. The libraries were constructed in a second round of multiplex PCR and then size-selected and purified. Paired-end sequencing of the libraries was performed with 100 bp reads on an Illumina HiSeq2000. SOAPnuke was used to process the raw data, with reads discarded if the reads contained adapters or uncalled bases, had a mean Phred below 15, or lacked an exact constant-primer or identifier match. High-quality paired reads were merged using COPE v1.2.5, and each unique nucleotide sequence was defined as a clonotype. MiTCR v1.1 was used to align the clonotypes against IMGT TRBV, TRBD and TRBJ reference segments. The analysis was restricted to V-J combinations with a frequency above 0.0001, which together covered 98% to 99.2% of the repertoires. A TCS score was defined as the ratio between F50 (clonal expansion) and ExV (chaos), using BLOSUM62-based TCRdist between CDR3 peptides within each V-J. Welch's t-statistics and random forest reduced some 510 V-J features to roughly 13, which were used in a naive Bayes classifier (R e1071). Sample size was not statistically predetermined, and blinding of investigators to group allocation was not performed. The paper reports TCR Vbeta CDR3 sequencing of more than 120 peripheral blood samples: 40 to 45 ophthalmopathy, over 70 hyperthyroidism and around 17 progressor patients.

The chain joins TRBV29-1 to TRBJ2-1; TRBD1 lines up with 9 middle nucleotides. Source: peripheral blood mononuclear cells (PBMCs), taken at new diagnosis, from a patient treated with antithyroid drugs. This TCR came from a man aged 30 to 39 with Graves disease. Donor details come from another sample of the same person, matched by shared clones. For the CDR3, the sequence is CSVERDRASYNEQFF. The DNA sequence is given as TGCAGCGTTGAAAGGGACAGGGCGTCCTACAATGAGCAGTTCTTC.